The 3 T cell receptor beta chains given below trace back to one sample, sequenced in a study of beta chain features in type 1 diabetes. Reverse transcribing all isolated RNA meant expressed TCRB transcripts were sequenced. Data came from immunoSEQ multiplex PCR; TCRdb stores just in-frame clones and leaves some out. The sample consists of over 500,000 clones, about a sixth of them appearing once. Input material: naive CD4+ T cells from blood. The receptors originated from a man aged 18 to 35 in good health.

The gene calls are TRBV5-1 and TRBJ2-1; TRBD1 is a possible D gene (6 bases). Per the germline V gene, CDR1 is SGHRS and CDR2 is YFSETQ. This CDR3 contains 13 residues. Trimming stripped 0 bases from V and 7 bases from J, with 8 bases between. The CDR3 region is CASSLGQENEQFF. Here the CDR3 DNA reads TGCGCCAGCAGCTTGGGACAGGAAAATGAGCAGTTCTTC.

This clone was observed a few times. The CDR3 spells CASSLEGGSEQFF. In nucleotides, the CDR3 is TGTGCCAGCAGCTTAGAGGGCGGGAGTGAGCAGTTCTTC. The genes are TRBV11-3 and TRBJ2-1, with 7 bases aligning to TRBD2. The CDR3 length is 13 residues. Per the germline V gene, CDR1 is SGHNT and CDR2 is YENEEA. Trimming removed 0 bases from V and 9 bases from J; junction bases left unmatched: 2.

This chain joins TRBV15 and TRBJ2-2; 7 nucleotides align to TRBD1. Germline CDR1 and CDR2: LNHNV and YYDKDF (reference sequence). The CDR3 has 15 residues. V dropped 1 base and J dropped 2; count of bases not matched to a gene: 1. CDR3 coding DNA: TGTGCCACCAGCAGAGCAGGGGGAAACACCGGGGAGCTGTTTTTT. It specifies CATSRAGGNTGELFF.